Listed below are T cell receptor beta chains from one sample, sequenced in a study of radiotherapy plus CTLA-4 blockade in lung cancer. Data came from immunoSEQ multiplex PCR; TCRdb stores just in-frame clones and leaves some out. The table shows 50,000 to 65,000 clones, with approximately 84% occurring only once. The input for sequencing was peripheral blood, taken from a patient treated with radiotherapy plus ipilimumab. The receptor set was obtained from a human donor with non-small cell lung cancer whose response to radiotherapy plus ipilimumab could not be evaluated. Both conserved end residues are part of each CDR3. Each record gives: clone size, V gene, J gene, CDR3 protein. A row's size may be missing; if present it is once, few, many or a size class.

>.|TRBV4-3|TRBJ1-1
CASSPSHGNTEAFF
>.|TRBV18|TRBJ2-3
CASSPQGGGGTDTQYF
>few|TRBV7-9|TRBJ1-2
CASSSTTGELYYGYTF
>few|TRBV19|TRBJ2-7
CASSITGTGGNEQYF
>.|TRBV5-6|.
CASSLMTGYEQYF
>few|TRBV14|TRBJ2-1
CASSQDLVHNEQFF
>.|TRBV2|TRBJ2-5
CASISSGGRSYQETQYF
>.|TRBV7-9|TRBJ2-3
CASTTGSDTQYF
>.|TRBV7-8|TRBJ2-1
CASSPHRVRGYRVNEQFF
>.|TRBV23-1|TRBJ2-2
CASRRGISAFTGELFF
>.|TRBV7-2|TRBJ2-4
CASSLAGSGGKTIQYF
>.|TRBV7-9|TRBJ1-3
CASRPGAGNTIYF
>few|TRBV5-1|TRBJ1-2
CASSSSGQGNYGYTF
>.|TRBV9|TRBJ2-5
CASSVSSGGRETQYF
>.|TRBV29-1|TRBJ2-3
CSMFRLEGTDTQYF
>.|TRBV7-2|TRBJ1-5
CASSFDRGNQPQHF
>.|TRBV29-1|TRBJ2-2
CSVVEGSGETGELFF
>.|TRBV10-2|TRBJ1-2
CASRAPRGQGKDGYTF
>.|TRBV30|TRBJ2-1
CAWTTGTSDYNEQFF
>.|TRBV10-1|TRBJ2-7
CASSGTSGSSLDEQYF
>.|TRBV25-1|TRBJ2-1
CASSDLRDSSSYNEQFF
>.|TRBV19|TRBJ2-2
CASSLASGIINTGELFF
>.|TRBV5-5|TRBJ2-1
CASSFRLAGAASSYNEQFF
>.|TRBV5-1|TRBJ2-5
CASSYRVLQETQYF
>.|TRBV28|TRBJ1-5
CASRGQGGQPQHF
>.|TRBV19|TRBJ2-2
CASSIYGTGNTGELFF
>.|TRBV4-1|TRBJ1-1
CASSRGGRNTEAFF
>.|TRBV27|TRBJ2-5
CASSWGRGETQYF
>.|TRBV29-1|TRBJ2-1
CSVHPGRENEQFF
>.|TRBV6-1|TRBJ2-7
CAGSPSGGRPYEQYF
>few|TRBV4-3|TRBJ1-2
CASSQVTGGYTF
>.|TRBV14|TRBJ1-4
CASSLRGSNEKLFF
>.|TRBV27|TRBJ2-2
CASSPRGGAGGELFF
>once|TRBV19|TRBJ1-2
CASTPTGDYGYTF
>.|TRBV5-4|TRBJ2-1
CASSLDVLNEQFF
>.|TRBV10-3|TRBJ2-1
CAISDRGPDNEQFF
>few|TRBV15|TRBJ2-3
CATSVSGISTDTQYF
>.|TRBV7-2|TRBJ1-2
CASSFRQYGYTF
>.|TRBV7-2|TRBJ2-7
CASRGQGNSYEQYF
>.|TRBV15|TRBJ1-3
CATSRSGSGNTIYF
>.|TRBV9|TRBJ2-3
CASSVFLGGPHTDTQYF
>.|TRBV5-1|TRBJ1-2
CASSFTGGVYGYTF
>.|TRBV7-2|TRBJ1-1
CASSLTPGDSAEAFF
>.|TRBV15|TRBJ1-4
CATSSAGQGPNEKLFF
>once|TRBV7-2|TRBJ1-6
CASSVRDTYSPLHF
>many|TRBV7-2|TRBJ2-7
CASSHGGEQYF
>.|TRBV9|TRBJ2-5
CASSVGTTKETQYF
>.|TRBV16|TRBJ2-3
CASSPSRGARDTQYF
>.|TRBV2|TRBJ2-5
CASSLAGPETQYF
>.|TRBV6-6|TRBJ1-5
CASSRQVPYSNQPQHF
>.|TRBV4-3|TRBJ2-1
CASSPATFQEQFF
>once|TRBV6-4|TRBJ1-2
CASSEGEGAYGYTF